This record concerns one T cell receptor beta chain sequence. Its binding antigen is unknown. Nothing much larger sits one base from this clone, and base qualities are not available. This sample stems from a study of cytomegalovirus exposure and HLA in healthy donors (dated by TCRdb to 2016 to 2017). Background for the entire study: According to an earlier analysis of a few hundred of the donors, about 179 million T cells yielded over 90 million unique TCR beta sequences and approximately 300 Gb of sequence data. Around 300 gigabases of sequencing data and 70 million to 100 million unique TCR sequences were included in an early release covering 550 to 650 HLA-typed donors. The genetic ancestry cluster associated with self-reported Caucasian donors included over 80% of the 398 genotyped donors. The study aimed to test whether signatures of past pathogen exposure could be identified by cataloging public T cell receptors. The study used immunosequencing to profile the T cell repertoires of more than 650 subjects and linked those repertoires to cytomegalovirus serostatus. Besides the first cohort of some 670 subjects, a separate validation cohort made up of 120 different subjects was used. To predict cytomegalovirus infection status, the study combined high-throughput TCR immunosequencing, statistical association of individual TCRs with disease status, and machine learning. In a later analysis, previously published TCR beta repertoires from 550 to 700 donors were re-analyzed and high-resolution HLA genotyping was added so that TCR occurrence patterns could be studied. Rather than drawing on any new phenotypic data, the later analysis identified candidate immune exposures from TCR beta sequences and the way those sequences occurred across donors. An earlier analysis of some 600 of the donors applied high-throughput TCR beta sequencing to assess whether each TCR beta V gene segment acted as functional or pseudogenic. Donor age, sex, ethnicity and CMV serostatus were collected together with the repertoire data. In a later genetic analysis, genome-wide SNP genotypes for about 55% of the roughly 700 donors were used, and that subset was treated as a discovery cohort. All discovery cohort repertoires had been generated on a single sequencing platform. HLA typing covered class I and class II loci at four-digit resolution. Typing coverage differed by locus: A, B, C, DRB1 and DQB1 were typed in about 620-630 donors, DQA1 in 500 to 550, DPA1 in over 600, and DPB1 in just under 490. Roughly five DR-DQ haplotypes were treated as single units for association and clustering because of strong linkage in the cohort. On average, 235,054 unique TCR beta nucleotide sequences were sequenced per donor among a few hundred genotyped donors of the cohort, with approximately 18% of those sequences being non-productive.

The cohort comprised 666 healthy bone marrow donors. At the time of sampling, every cohort member was nominally healthy, though immune exposures that went unrecorded were likely present. The donor tested CMV seronegative, placing the donor among the 350 or so seronegative members of the cohort. Every donor gave a peripheral blood sample, and the peripheral blood mononuclear cells from that sample were used for TCR beta sequencing. Genomic DNA extraction from the blood cell samples was performed with the Qiagen DNeasy Blood Extraction Kit. What the authors observed across the whole study: When HLA alleles, especially DR and DQ, strongly co-occurred, TCR associations were difficult to assign to individual alleles. Because HLA typing was missing for some donors at each locus, association tests included only the typed subset. The authors suggested that the approach could potentially be generalized to other disease states and immunological phenotypes. Correlated functional status among segregating V segments might reflect linkage disequilibrium, but an unknown experimental factor could not be ruled out. Across donors, most TCR sequences were observed very rarely, whereas some public TCRs were present in many individuals. The earlier analysis of a few hundred of the donors excluded roughly 17 rarely observed V segments, including chromosome 9 orphons, because counts were too low. The presence/absence analyses assumed that sequencing depth was roughly uniform across donors, and that assumption may not be true. The study gave a list of some 150 TCR beta chains associated with cytomegalovirus. Several of the top co-occurrence clusters appeared to be linked to parvovirus B19, influenza, CMV and Epstein-Barr virus, according to a later analysis. At a false discovery rate of 0.05, a later analysis linked 16,951 TCR beta sequences to specific HLA alleles. A later genetic analysis reported fewer N-insertions in productive TCRs among donors in an Asian-associated ancestry cluster than the roughly 700-donor mean. A later genetic analysis associated a missense DCLRE1C variant with V-gene and J-gene trimming of TCR beta chains, and an independent cohort replicated the association. This cohort had only TCR beta chains sequenced, and the lack of alpha or paired-chain data limited which features could be detected. The classifier was reported to diagnose cytomegalovirus status with high specificity and sensitivity in both the original cohort and the validation cohort. A later analysis found that HLA-associated TCR beta chains were more clonally expanded and had lower generation probabilities than equally common non-associated chains. Three of the identified cytomegalovirus-associated TCR beta chains were confirmed in vitro to be specific for cytomegalovirus antigens. Most CMV-associated TCR beta chains appeared to be HLA-restricted in a later analysis, and the HLA associations seemed to be driven largely by CMV exposure. A group of highly shared sequence variants was considered likely to be a technical artifact of the sequencing pipeline. Immune exposure information for the cohort was limited to CMV serostatus. A later analysis found that TCR association rates varied across HLA loci, with DRB1 alleles showing the most associated TCRs and HLA-C alleles the fewest. Broadly in line with IMGT annotations, most TCR beta V segments showed up in productive rearrangements about 90% or about 30% of the time in an earlier analysis of around 550 of the donors. A further reported finding was that TCR beta sequences accurately predicted the HLA-A and HLA-B alleles for most subjects in the first cohort.

The library relied on the immunoSEQ multiplex PCR assay. The multiplex PCR relied on a mix of 60 forward primers for TCR Vbeta segments and 13 reverse primers for TCR Jbeta segments. The CDR3 region of rearranged TCR beta genes was amplified from genomic DNA by a multiplex PCR assay. On the Illumina HiSeq System, the amplified TCR beta libraries were sequenced as 87-base-pair reads. On the authors' methods: Across the 670 or so repertoires, a later analysis counted 78 million or so unique TCR beta chains, roughly 11 million of which were shared by at least two donors. A nearest-neighbor algorithm error-corrected the raw reads and collapsed the reads into unique sequences, merging closely related sequences to remove PCR and sequencing errors. To assign V, D and J gene segments, CDR3 sequences were aligned to IMGT reference sequences. Each retained sequence needed at least a six-nucleotide match to both a V gene segment and a J gene segment. Rearrangements were called productive when the CDR3 lacked stop codons and stayed in frame with V and J; all others were non-productive. Following IMGT convention, CDR3 was defined as the stretch from the second conserved V-encoded cysteine to the conserved J-encoded phenylalanine. In an earlier analysis of just under 600 of the donors, sequences lacking an unambiguous match to a single V gene segment were excluded. An earlier analysis of a few hundred of the donors classified V segments as functional when productive rearrangements were above 56.7% and as segregating when the standard deviation between donors was above 5%. A statistical classification framework was developed to diagnose cytomegalovirus status using the catalog of TCR beta chain sequences. In a later analysis, TCR nucleotide sequences were compared against IMGT/GENE-DB human TR gene sequences so that V and J genes could be assigned. Using the TCRdist pipeline, a later analysis assigned CDR3 sequences along with most-parsimonious VDJ recombination scenarios. In a later analysis, each TCR beta chain was defined by its CDR3 amino acid sequence together with its V-gene family, and reads without a unique V-gene family were excluded. To address suspected cross-contamination and a sequencing artifact, a later analysis removed 450 to 700 highly shared, low-generation-probability nucleotide sequences. In a later analysis, a clonal expansion index was calculated for each public chain from normalized within-repertoire ranks of inferred template counts. In a later analysis, generation probabilities were computed with a VDJ recombination model fitted to out-of-frame rearrangements, and the resulting probabilities were checked against IGoR. Hypergeometric tests were used in a later analysis to score TCR-TCR, TCR-HLA and TCR-CMV co-occurrence, with a repertoire-size bias correction applied to the TCR pairs. In a later analysis, false discovery rates were estimated by permuting HLA or CMV assignments 20 times. In a later analysis, co-occurring TCRs were grouped using DBSCAN, with TCRdist sequence similarity added in when clustering inside HLA-allele-positive subsets. Repertoires with fewer than 30,000 or more than 120,000 public chains, plus five repertoires with anomalous nucleotide sharing, were excluded from co-occurrence clustering. Here the immuneACCESS table is served through TCRdb, limited to in-frame sequences with V and J called. Missing clones are a known gap in these copies; in checked studies unresolved V genes cover under half, and the rest lacks a known reason. The D gene and trimming were derived from the DNA, and the V and J assignments and clone size from that table. For this sample the table gives some 180,000 clones, of which more than 65% were detected only once. Over 1.5% of the sample is held by the ten biggest clonotypes.

The sample consisted of PBMCs. The clonotype was recovered from a woman aged 25 to 39 in good health and CMV-seronegative.

The sequenced DNA is TGTGCCAGCAGCGCCGGAGGGGTCAATGAGCAGTTCTTC. Its translation is CASSAGGVNEQFF. The chain uses TRBV9 and TRBJ2-1; TRBD2 is perhaps the D gene, given 6 matching bases. Relative to germline, V is 3 bases shorter and J is 6 bases shorter, with 10 bases between their ends. CDR1 and CDR2 are drawn from the germline V gene: SGDLS, YYNGEE. The CDR3 numbers 13 residues from cysteine through phenylalanine. CDR3 DNA is the only sequence kept; it has 39 bases, read in frame from the first base.